The following is a T cell receptor beta chain sequence with its context. The sample comes from a study of control samples from healthy donors and cancer patients. Sequenced by immunoSEQ multiplex PCR; TCRdb stores in-frame clones only, minus some. The sample yields fewer than 85,000 clones, roughly 91% seen once. Germline V gene sequence: CDR1 LNHNV, CDR2 YYDKDF (reference sequence). Between the trimmed V and J ends, which lost 0 bases and 5 bases, there was a span of 13 bases. This CDR3 has 15 amino acids. V is TRBV15 and J is TRBJ2-5, with D tentatively TRBD1 or TRBD2 (5 bases each). This receptor was taken from a man in his thirties or forties in good health. The specimen sequenced was blood. CDR3 region: CATSREGVFRETQYF. In nucleotides, the CDR3 is TGTGCCACCAGCAGAGAGGGGGTTTTCCGGGAGACCCAGTACTTC.